The clone carrying this T cell receptor (beta chain) is classed as medium-sized. Per germline, CDR1 MNHEY and CDR2 SVGAGI. CDR3 length: 15 amino acids. V was pared by 6 bases and J by 1 base, with 13 bases between. These data belong to a study of T cell repertoires in aging, cancer and after chemotherapy. Whole-study context: Donors were grouped into six age bands spanning 30 or younger through 70 or older.

Peripheral blood genomic DNA, not sorted cells or RNA, was the template. Multiplex touch-down PCR with TRB-A/B primers amplified rearranged V-D-J TRB sequences. From the multiplex PCR reads, TCRdb called clonotypes with MiXCR, one entry per CDR3 protein. This table holds under 6,000 distinct CDR3 sequences, about 25% found once. The J gene is TRBJ1-3, the V gene TRBV6-5; D not certain. The TCR originated in a human donor with a blood cancer. The sequencing input was blood. The CDR3 loop is CASSRQWASGNTIYF. The CDR3 nucleotides read TGTGCCAGCAGCCGGCAGTGGGCATCTGGAAACACCATATATTTT.